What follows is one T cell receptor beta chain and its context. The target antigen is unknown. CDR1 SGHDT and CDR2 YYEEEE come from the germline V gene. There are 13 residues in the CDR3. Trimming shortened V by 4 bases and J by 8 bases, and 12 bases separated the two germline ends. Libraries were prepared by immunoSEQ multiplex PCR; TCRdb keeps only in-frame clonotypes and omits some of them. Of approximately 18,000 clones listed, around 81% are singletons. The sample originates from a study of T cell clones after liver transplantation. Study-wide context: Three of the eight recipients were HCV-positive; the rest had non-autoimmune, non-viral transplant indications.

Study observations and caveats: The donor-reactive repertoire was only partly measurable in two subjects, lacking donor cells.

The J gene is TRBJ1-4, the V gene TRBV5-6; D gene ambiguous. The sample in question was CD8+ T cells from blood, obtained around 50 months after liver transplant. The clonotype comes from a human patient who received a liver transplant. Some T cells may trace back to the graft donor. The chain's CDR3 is CASSGTIAEKLFF. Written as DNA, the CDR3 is TGTGCCAGCAGCGGAACTATTGCGGAAAAACTGTTTTTT.